What follows are 30 T cell receptor beta chains derived from one specimen sequenced in a study of cytomegalovirus exposure and HLA in healthy donors. The primer mix had 60 Vbeta and 13 Jbeta primers. Repertoires were generated with immunoSEQ multiplex PCR, while TCRdb's copy carries only in-frame clones and drops some. The sample yields 150,000 to 250,000 clones, 79% seen once. Source material: PBMCs. The receptors derive from a young woman in good health and CMV-seropositive.

J is TRBJ2-3 and V is TRBV7-9; 11 bases match TRBD2. V dropped 1 base and J dropped 5; count of bases not matched to a gene: 14. The V gene's germline CDR1 is SEHNR and CDR2 FQNEAQ (reference sequence). This CDR3 is built from 19 residues. The CDR3 reads CASSLGVLAGGPEIDTQYF. Written as DNA, the CDR3 is TGTGCCAGCAGCTTAGGCGTGCTAGCGGGGGGCCCGGAAATAGATACGCAGTATTTT.

V is TRBV5-1 and J is TRBJ1-2; 7 bases are shared with TRBD1. CDR1 is SGHRS, CDR2 YFSETQ, per germline. This CDR3 region has 15 residues. J gave up 4 bases and V 1 base, and 7 bases lay outside the gene matches. The DNA for the CDR3 is TGCGCCAGCAGCTTGAACACCGGGACAGCCTATGGCTACACCTTC. It specifies CASSLNTGTAYGYTF.

CDR3 DNA sequence: TGCGCCAGCACCCCCGGGGGGCTCGCGACAGATACGCAGTATTTT. Protein sequence: CASTPGGLATDTQYF. The chain joins TRBV4-1 to TRBJ2-3, with D possibly TRBD2 on 7 matching bases. V shed 7 bases and J shed 3 bases, with 17 bases lying between them. The CDR3 covers 15 residues. CDR1 and CDR2 (germline): MGHRA, YSYEKL.

The V gene is TRBV15, the J gene TRBJ2-5, with D uncertain. Per the germline V gene, CDR1 is LNHNV and CDR2 is YYDKDF (reference sequence). The CDR3 runs to 14 residues. The V end lost 0 bases, the J end lost 2 bases, and 7 bases lay between the germline ends. The CDR3 loop reads CATSRDRQQETQYF. The CDR3 coding sequence is TGTGCCACCAGCAGAGACCGACAACAAGAGACCCAGTACTTC.

The V call is TRBV27, the J call TRBJ2-7, with a tentative D call TRBD1 (6 bases). V was clipped by 2 bases and J by 2 bases, with 10 bases between them. This CDR3 region has 14 residues. CDR1 and CDR2 from the germline V gene are MNHEY and SMNVEV (reference sequence). The CDR3 DNA is TGTGCCAGCAGTTTAATTGAGGGGGCCTACGAGCAGTACTTC. Its protein is CASSLIEGAYEQYF.

This clone has more than one count but fewer than ten. The J gene is TRBJ2-7, the V gene TRBV11-3, with 8 bases that match TRBD2. There are 15 residues in the CDR3. The junction had 8 bases not matched to a gene; V was cut back by 5 bases and J by 2 bases. Germline V lookup: CDR1 SGHNT, CDR2 YENEEA. In DNA, the CDR3 is TGTGCCAGCAGCACCGGGGGGGGAGAAGCCTACGAGCAGTACTTC. Translating gives CASSTGGGEAYEQYF.

CDR3 residues: CASSTGSVVEAFF. CDR3 bases: TGTGCCAGCAGCACAGGTTCCGTGGTTGAAGCTTTCTTT. The rearrangement links TRBV6-6 to TRBJ1-1; D perhaps matches TRBD1 (5 bases). Germline values: CDR1 MNHNY, CDR2 SVGAGI (reference sequence). The CDR3 is made up of 13 amino acids. The V end was cut by 6 bases, the J end by 7 bases, with 15 bases between.

The rearrangement uses TRBV7-9 and TRBJ2-5; D is unresolved. Deletions cut 5 bases from V and 3 bases from J, with 4 bases between. The CDR3 is 11 amino acids. Germline CDR1 is SEHNR and CDR2 is FQNEAQ (reference sequence). The CDR3 region has the DNA TGTGCCAGCAGCGTTAAAGAGACCCAGTACTTC. Its translation: CASSVKETQYF.

The chain employs TRBV29-1 and TRBJ1-2; D not certain. This CDR3 has 12 residues. Looked up from germline, CDR1 is SQVTM and CDR2 is ANQGSEA. Between the trimmed V and J ends, which lost 4 bases and 4 bases, there was a span of 10 bases. Here the CDR3 DNA reads TGCAGCGTTGTGGAGACGTCCTATGGCTACACCTTC. Translating it yields CSVVETSYGYTF. The entire variable domain, with the rest obtained from reference TRBV29-1 and TRBJ1-2, is as follows: SAVISQKPSRDICQRGTSLTIQCQVDSQVTMMFWYRQQPGQSLTLIATANQGSEATYESGFVIDKFPISRPNLTFSTLTVSNMSPEDSSIYLCSVVETSYGYTFGSGTRLTVV.

This clone has at least ten counts. The CDR3: CASSLEGAGGYTF. CDR3 DNA: TGTGCCAGCAGCTTGGAAGGGGCTGGTGGCTACACCTTC. V and J are TRBV5-4 and TRBJ1-2; D is possibly TRBD1 (5 bases). CDR1 and CDR2 (germline): SGHNT, YYREEE (reference sequence). This CDR3 has 13 residues. Deletions cut 0 bases from V and 7 bases from J, with 10 bases between.

This clone was recorded a few times. The chain carries TRBV4-2 and TRBJ2-1, with D unclear. Germline CDR1 is LGHNA and CDR2 is YNFKEQ. The CDR3 covers 17 residues. Trimming took off 0 bases at V and 0 bases at J, with 12 bases between the two ends. The chain's CDR3 is CASSQEIAVSSYNEQFF. The CDR3, as DNA: TGTGCCAGCAGCCAAGAAATAGCCGTGAGCTCCTACAATGAGCAGTTCTTC.

J is TRBJ1-1 and V is TRBV29-1; D may be TRBD1 (6 bases). V lost 5 bases and J lost 4, with 20 bases in between. Germline V gene sequence: CDR1 SQVTM, CDR2 ANQGSEA. The CDR3 length is 15 residues. CDR3 bases: TGCAGCGTTTCGACCAGCCCGGGAGGGGGCACTGAAGCTTTCTTT. This translates into CSVSTSPGGGTEAFF.

The chain uses TRBV5-6 and TRBJ1-2; TRBD1 matches at 7 bases. V was clipped by 2 bases and J by 2 bases; unmatched bases: 3. The CDR3 contains 14 residues. Germline values: CDR1 SGHDT, CDR2 YYEEEE. This chain's CDR3 is CASSFGTANYGYTF. The DNA for the CDR3 is TGTGCCAGCAGCTTTGGGACAGCAAACTATGGCTACACCTTC.

This clone was seen more than once but under ten times. In DNA form, the CDR3 reads TGTGCCAGCAGCCCCGGACTAGCGGTCCAAGAGACCCAGTACTTC. It codes for CASSPGLAVQETQYF. The rearrangement joins TRBV11-3 to TRBJ2-5; 10 bases fit TRBD2. With V trimmed by 5 bases and J by 1 base, 4 bases remained unmatched. Per germline, CDR1 SGHNT and CDR2 YENEEA. The CDR3 is 15 residues long.

J is TRBJ2-5 and V is TRBV14; 13 bases align to TRBD2. Trimming at V came to 4 bases and at J to 0 bases, leaving 5 bases not matched to a gene. The CDR3 runs to 17 residues. Germline lookup yields CDR1 SGHDN and CDR2 FVKESK. The CDR3 is CASSPGTSGADQETQYF. In nucleotides, the CDR3 is TGTGCCAGCAGCCCCGGGACTAGCGGGGCCGACCAAGAGACCCAGTACTTC.

This sequence joins TRBV7-8 and TRBJ1-4; D remains ambiguous. Germline V CDR1 and CDR2: SGHVS, FQNEAQ. This CDR3 is 15 amino acids long. V lost 5 bases and J lost 8, with 18 bases in between. The CDR3 loop reads CASSPGRALGEKLFF. The CDR3 bases are TGTGCCAGCAGCCCCGGGAGGGCTTTAGGCGAAAAACTGTTTTTT.

The chain is built from TRBV27 and TRBJ1-5; the match to TRBD1 covers 7 bases. CDR1 and CDR2 from the germline V gene are MNHEY and SMNVEV (reference sequence). The V gene end was trimmed by 7 bases and the J gene end by 6 bases; junction bases not matched to a gene: 9. CDR3 size: 14 residues. CDR3 DNA: TGTGCCAGCAAGATACAGGGGTCGGTTCAGCCCCAGCATTTT. This encodes CASKIQGSVQPQHF.

V gene TRBV10-2 combines with J gene TRBJ1-5; 10 bases align to TRBD1. The length of the CDR3 is 15 residues. V lost 10 bases to trimming and J lost 2 bases; unmatched junction nucleotides: 8. Germline V CDR1 and CDR2: WSHSY, SAAADI. CDR3 DNA sequence: TGCGCCATCCAGACAGGGGGCGAAGGCAATCAGCCCCAGCATTTT. Its protein product is CAIQTGGEGNQPQHF.

The chain carries TRBV21-1 and TRBJ2-1; the table's D gene call, TRBD1, was not cross checked with the DNA. TRBV21-1 is marked as a pseudogene. The length of the CDR3 is 23 residues. The CDR3 loop reads CASSTRDREVSTPPRVAYNEQFF. In DNA, the CDR3 is TGTGCCAGCAGCACCAGAGACAGGGAAGTCTCCACCCCCCCCCGAGTTGCCTACAATGAGCAGTTCTTC.

The rearrangement joins TRBV11-3 to TRBJ1-1, with D possibly matching TRBD1 (5 bases). Trimming removed 0 bases at V and 4 bases at J, with 15 bases between. CDR3 length: 16 residues. Germline CDR1 and CDR2: SGHNT and YENEEA. The CDR3 DNA reads as TGTGCCAGCAGCTTAGATCTGGGGGAGGGGCGCACTGAAGCTTTCTTT. Protein product: CASSLDLGEGRTEAFF.

The chain recombines TRBV27 with TRBJ2-1, with 7 bases fitting TRBD1. The CDR3 has 13 residues. The V gene end was trimmed by 9 bases and the J gene end by 5 bases; junction bases not matched to a gene: 7. Germline V gene lookup returns CDR1 MNHEY and CDR2 SMNVEV (reference sequence). The DNA for the CDR3 is TGTGCCAGTCGGGACAGCCCCCACAATGAGCAGTTCTTC. This codes for CASRDSPHNEQFF.

A word on this clone: The same CDR3 can be traced to other DNA sequences in this sample. The chain uses TRBV6-1 and TRBJ1-2, with TRBD1 matching over 7 bases. This CDR3 has 15 residues. The J segment lost 8 bases and the V segment lost 4 bases, leaving 13 bases of the junction unmatched. Germline V gives CDR1 MNHNS, CDR2 SASEGT. The CDR3 region is CASSAPDRPLRGYTF. CDR3 DNA sequence: TGTGCCAGCAGTGCCCCGGACAGGCCGCTGCGAGGCTACACCTTC.

The rearrangement joins TRBV19 to TRBJ1-1; 9 nucleotides match TRBD1. The junction had 14 bases not matched to a gene; V was cut back by 9 bases and J by 3 bases. This CDR3 has 16 residues. Per germline, CDR1 LNHDA and CDR2 SQIVND (reference sequence). CDR3 nucleotide sequence: TGTGCCAGCCGAGGACAGGGGAATGATTTCGACACTGAAGCTTTCTTT. Amino acids: CASRGQGNDFDTEAFF.

In its sample, this clone was seen once. The chain carries TRBV2 and TRBJ2-7, with 10 nucleotides matching TRBD1. This CDR3 has 14 amino acids. Unmatched junction bases numbered 8, after V lost 6 bases and J lost 6 bases. Germline-derived CDR1 and CDR2 are SNHLY and FYNNEI. CDR3 nucleotide sequence: TGTGCCAGCAGGGCCGGGACAGGGGTGGGCGAGCAGTACTTC. Translating gives CASRAGTGVGEQYF.

This clone was observed at least ten times. The rearrangement uses TRBV6-4 and TRBJ2-1, with D perhaps TRBD2 (6 bases). V was pared by 2 bases and J by 5 bases, with 13 bases between. Per the germline V gene, CDR1 is MRHNA and CDR2 is SNTAGT. The CDR3 extends over 15 amino acids. This chain's CDR3 is CASSDTPEGNNEQFF. CDR3 nucleotide sequence: TGTGCCAGCAGTGACACCCCGGAGGGAAACAATGAGCAGTTCTTC.

The V call is TRBV15, the J call TRBJ2-5, with D possibly TRBD1 on 5 matching bases. V was shortened by 0 bases and J by 4 bases, with 15 bases between the two germline ends. Germline V CDR1 and CDR2: LNHNV, YYDKDF (reference sequence). CDR3 length: 16 residues. CDR3 DNA sequence: TGTGCCACCAGCAGAGATGAGTTGCCGCAGGGAGAGACCCAGTACTTC. Protein: CATSRDELPQGETQYF.

The chain is built from TRBV4-3 and TRBJ2-2; TRBD2 matches 8 bases. In germline, CDR1 is LGHNA, CDR2 YSLEER. The ends lost 0 bases at V and 4 bases at J; junction bases unmatched: 4. The CDR3 runs 16 residues. Here the CDR3 reads CASSQEAGGRTGELFF. The DNA for the CDR3 is TGCGCCAGCAGCCAAGAGGCGGGAGGTCGCACCGGGGAGCTGTTTTTT.

Written as DNA, the CDR3 is TGTGCCAGCAGCGTAGCGGGGGGCGAATACGAGCAGTACTTC. Its protein product is CASSVAGGEYEQYF. This chain joins TRBV9 and TRBJ2-7, with a weak D call TRBD2 (7 bases). The CDR3 sequence is 14 residues long. The V end was cut by 0 bases, the J end by 4 bases, with 11 bases between. CDR1 is SGDLS, CDR2 YYNGEE, per germline.

This chain connects TRBV9 to TRBJ1-4; no clear D gene. V shed 0 bases and J shed 0 bases, with 6 bases lying between them. The length of the CDR3 is 15 residues. Germline lookup yields CDR1 SGDLS and CDR2 YYNGEE. In DNA, the CDR3 is TGTGCCAGCAGCGTAGGAACAGCAACTAATGAAAAACTGTTTTTT. This sequence encodes CASSVGTATNEKLFF.

The chain employs TRBV27 and TRBJ2-7; 10 bases agree with TRBD1. The V segment lost 4 bases and the J segment 2 bases; nucleotides outside the gene matches: 5. The CDR3 has 15 residues. Germline CDR1 reads MNHEY; CDR2 reads SMNVEV (reference sequence). CDR3 in amino acids: CASSWTGTGAYEQYF. In DNA form, the CDR3 reads TGTGCCAGCAGTTGGACAGGGACAGGGGCCTACGAGCAGTACTTC.